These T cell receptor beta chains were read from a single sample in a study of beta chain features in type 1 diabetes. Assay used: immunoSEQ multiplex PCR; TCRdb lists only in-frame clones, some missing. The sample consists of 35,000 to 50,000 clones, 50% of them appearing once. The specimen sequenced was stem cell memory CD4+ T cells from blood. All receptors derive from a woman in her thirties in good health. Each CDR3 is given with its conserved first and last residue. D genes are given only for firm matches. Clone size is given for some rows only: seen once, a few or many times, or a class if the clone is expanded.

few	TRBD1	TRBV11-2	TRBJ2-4	TGTGCCAGCAGCTCCCGGACAGGGAAAAACATTCAGTACTTC	CASSSRTGKNIQYF
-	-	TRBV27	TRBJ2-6	TGTGCCAGCAGTTTAAGGGCTGGAGGGGTCTCGCCTGGGGCCAACGTCCTGACTTTC	CASSLRAGGVSPGANVLTF
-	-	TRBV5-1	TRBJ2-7	TGCGCCAGCAGCTCCAGGGTCCTCGAGCAGTACTTC	CASSSRVLEQYF
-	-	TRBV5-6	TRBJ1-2	TGTGCCAGCAACAACCAGGGGCCTCTTGGCTACACCTTC	CASNNQGPLGYTF
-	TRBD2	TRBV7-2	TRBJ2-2	TGTGCCAGCAGCTTGACTAGCGGGACTGTCGGGGAGCTGTTTTTT	CASSLTSGTVGELFF
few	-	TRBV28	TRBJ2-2	TGTGCCCGGTTAAGAGGGTCGAACACCGGGGAGCTGTTTTTT	CARLRGSNTGELFF
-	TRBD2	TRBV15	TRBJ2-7	TGTGCCACCAGCAGAGATGCCTCCTTAGCGGGAGGTTCCTACGAGCAGTACTTC	CATSRDASLAGGSYEQYF
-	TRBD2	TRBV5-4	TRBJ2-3	TGTGCCAGCAGCTTGACTAGCGAGGCCACAGATACGCAGTATTTT	CASSLTSEATDTQYF
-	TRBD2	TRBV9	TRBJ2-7	TGTGCCAGCAGCCCCGGACTAGCAGGTACCTACGAGCAGTACTTC	CASSPGLAGTYEQYF
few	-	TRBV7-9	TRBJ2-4	TGTGCCAGCAGCCCAGCTCAGGGGATCGCCAAAAACATTCAGTACTTC	CASSPAQGIAKNIQYF
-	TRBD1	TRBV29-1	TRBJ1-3	TGCAGCGTTGAGGACAGGGATCGTAACACCATATATTTT	CSVEDRDRNTIYF
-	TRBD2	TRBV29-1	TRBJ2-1	TGCAGCGCGACCCGCGGACTAGCTTATGAGCAGTTCTTC	CSATRGLAYEQFF
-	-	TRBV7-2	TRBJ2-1	TGTGCCAGCAGCTTAGAGGGGGAGGGTGAGCAGTTCTTC	CASSLEGEGEQFF
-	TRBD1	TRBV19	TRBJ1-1	TGTGCCAGTAGTCGACAGGGGGGATACACTGAAGCTTTCTTT	CASSRQGGYTEAFF
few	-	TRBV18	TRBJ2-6	TGTGCCAGCTCCTCGTTAGAGGCCAACGTCCTGACTTTC	CASSSLEANVLTF